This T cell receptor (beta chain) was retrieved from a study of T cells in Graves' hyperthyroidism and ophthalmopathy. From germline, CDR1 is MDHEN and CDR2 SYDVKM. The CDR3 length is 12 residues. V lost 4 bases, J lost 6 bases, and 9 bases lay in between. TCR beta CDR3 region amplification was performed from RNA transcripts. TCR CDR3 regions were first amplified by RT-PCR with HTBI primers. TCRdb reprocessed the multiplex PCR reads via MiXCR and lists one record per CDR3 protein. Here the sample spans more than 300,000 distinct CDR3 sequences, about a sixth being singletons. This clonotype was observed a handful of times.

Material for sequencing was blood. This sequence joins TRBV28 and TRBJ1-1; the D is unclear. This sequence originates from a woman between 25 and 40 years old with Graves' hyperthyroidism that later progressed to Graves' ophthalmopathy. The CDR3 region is CASSSVSSEAFF. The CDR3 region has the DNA TGTGCCAGCAGTTCAGTTTCCTCTGAAGCTTTCTTT.